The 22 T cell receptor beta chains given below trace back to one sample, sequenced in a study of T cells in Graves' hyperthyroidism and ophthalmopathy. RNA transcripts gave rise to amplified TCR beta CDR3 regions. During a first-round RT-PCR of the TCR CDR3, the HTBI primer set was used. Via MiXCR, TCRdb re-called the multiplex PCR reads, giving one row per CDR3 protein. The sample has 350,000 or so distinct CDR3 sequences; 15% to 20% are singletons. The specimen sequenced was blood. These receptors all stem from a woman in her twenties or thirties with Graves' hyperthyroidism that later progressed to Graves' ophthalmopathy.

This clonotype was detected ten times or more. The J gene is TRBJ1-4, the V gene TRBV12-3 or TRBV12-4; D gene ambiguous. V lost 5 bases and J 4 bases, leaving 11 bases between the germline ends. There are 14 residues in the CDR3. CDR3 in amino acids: CASSPFMLNEKLFF. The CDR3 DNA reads TGTGCCAGCAGTCCGTTTATGCTTAATGAAAAACTGTTTTTT.

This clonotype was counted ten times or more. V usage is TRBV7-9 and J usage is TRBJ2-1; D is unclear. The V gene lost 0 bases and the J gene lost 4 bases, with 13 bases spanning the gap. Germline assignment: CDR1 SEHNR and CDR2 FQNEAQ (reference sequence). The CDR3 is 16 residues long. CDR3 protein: CASSLAGPAAYNEQFF. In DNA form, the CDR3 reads TGTGCCAGCAGCTTAGCTGGTCCGGCGGCATACAATGAGCAGTTCTTC.

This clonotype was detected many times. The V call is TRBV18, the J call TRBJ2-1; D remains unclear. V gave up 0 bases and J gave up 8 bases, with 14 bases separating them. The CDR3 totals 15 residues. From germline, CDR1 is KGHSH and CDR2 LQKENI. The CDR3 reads CASSPPTQDADEQFF. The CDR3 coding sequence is TGTGCCAGCTCACCACCAACCCAAGACGCGGATGAGCAGTTCTTC.

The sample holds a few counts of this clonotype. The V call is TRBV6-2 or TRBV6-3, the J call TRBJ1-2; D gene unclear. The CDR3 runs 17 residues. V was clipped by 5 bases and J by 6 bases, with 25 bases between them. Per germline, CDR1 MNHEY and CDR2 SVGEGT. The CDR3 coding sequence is TGTGCCAGCAGTCTAATCTCCGGACCTAAAACCTGGGATGGCTACACCTTC. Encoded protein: CASSLISGPKTWDGYTF.

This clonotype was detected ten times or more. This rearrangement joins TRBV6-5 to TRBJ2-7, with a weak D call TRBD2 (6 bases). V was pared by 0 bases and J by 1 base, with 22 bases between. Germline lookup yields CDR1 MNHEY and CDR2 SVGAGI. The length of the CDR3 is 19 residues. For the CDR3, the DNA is TGTGCCAGCAGTTACTCGCCCGGGACTCCCACGGCGGTATCCTACGAGCAGTACTTC. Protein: CASSYSPGTPTAVSYEQYF.

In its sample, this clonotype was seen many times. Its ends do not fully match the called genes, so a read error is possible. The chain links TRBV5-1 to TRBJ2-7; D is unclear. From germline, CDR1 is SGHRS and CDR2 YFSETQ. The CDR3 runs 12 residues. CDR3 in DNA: TGTGCCAGCAGCTTGACACGCTACGAGCAGTACTTC. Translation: CASSLTRYEQYF.

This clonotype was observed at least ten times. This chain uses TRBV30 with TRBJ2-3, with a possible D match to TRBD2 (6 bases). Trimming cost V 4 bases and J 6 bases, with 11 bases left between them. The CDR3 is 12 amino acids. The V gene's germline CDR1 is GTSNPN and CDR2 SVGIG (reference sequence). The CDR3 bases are TGTGCCTGGACGGGAGCGGCGGATACGCAGTATTTT. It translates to CAWTGAADTQYF.

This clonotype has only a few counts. CDR3 in DNA: TGTGCCAGCAGCTTTTCAGGGGAAGAAACTAATGAAAAACTGTTTTTT. This encodes CASSFSGEETNEKLFF. The chain recombines TRBV13 with TRBJ1-4, with TRBD1 as a possible D gene (6 bases). The V gene's germline CDR1 is PRHDT and CDR2 FYEKMQ (reference sequence). This CDR3 is 16 amino acids long. V dropped 3 bases and J dropped 1 base, with 12 bases sitting between them. Variable domain in full (rest from reference TRBV13 and TRBJ1-4): AAGVIQSPRHLIKEKRETATLKCYPIPRHDTVYWYQQGPGQDPQFLISFYEKMQSDKGSIPDRFSAQQFSDYHSELNMSSLELGDSALYFCASSFSGEETNEKLFFGSGTQLSVL.

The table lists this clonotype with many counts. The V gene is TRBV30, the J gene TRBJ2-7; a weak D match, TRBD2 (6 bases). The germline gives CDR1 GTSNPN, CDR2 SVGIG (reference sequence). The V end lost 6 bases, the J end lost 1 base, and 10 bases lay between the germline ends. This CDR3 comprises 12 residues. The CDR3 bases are TGTGCCTGTCTACGGGGGTCCTACGAGCAGTACTTC. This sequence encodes CACLRGSYEQYF.

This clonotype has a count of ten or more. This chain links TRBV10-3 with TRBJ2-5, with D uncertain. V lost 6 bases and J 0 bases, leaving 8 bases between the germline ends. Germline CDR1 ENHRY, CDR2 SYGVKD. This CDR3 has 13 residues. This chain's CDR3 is CAISDVDQETQYF. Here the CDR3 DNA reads TGTGCCATCAGCGACGTCGACCAAGAGACCCAGTACTTC.

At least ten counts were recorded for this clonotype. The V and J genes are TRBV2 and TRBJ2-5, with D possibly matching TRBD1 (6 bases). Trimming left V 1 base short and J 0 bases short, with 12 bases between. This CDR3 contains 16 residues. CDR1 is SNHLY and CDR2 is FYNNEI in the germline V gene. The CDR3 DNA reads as TGTGCCAGCAGTGAAGACAGGGTTGGTAACCAAGAGACCCAGTACTTC. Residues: CASSEDRVGNQETQYF. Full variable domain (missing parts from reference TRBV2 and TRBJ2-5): EPEVTQTPSHQVTQMGQEVILRCVPISNHLYFYWYRQILGQKVEFLVSFYNNEISEKSEIFDDQFSVERPDGSNFTLKIRSTKLEDSAMYFCASSEDRVGNQETQYFGPGTRLLVL.

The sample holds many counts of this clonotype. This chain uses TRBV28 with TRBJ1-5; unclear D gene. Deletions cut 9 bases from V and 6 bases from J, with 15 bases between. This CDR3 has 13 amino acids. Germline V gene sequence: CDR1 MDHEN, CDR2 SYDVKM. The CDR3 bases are TGTGCCAGTATGGGTAGTTTGGGTCAGCCCCAGCATTTT. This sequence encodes CASMGSLGQPQHF.

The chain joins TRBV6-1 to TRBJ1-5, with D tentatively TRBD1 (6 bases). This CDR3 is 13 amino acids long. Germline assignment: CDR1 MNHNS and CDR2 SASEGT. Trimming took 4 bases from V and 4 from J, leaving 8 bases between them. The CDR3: CASSGTVNQPQHF. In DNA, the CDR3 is TGTGCCAGCAGTGGGACAGTAAATCAGCCCCAGCATTTT.

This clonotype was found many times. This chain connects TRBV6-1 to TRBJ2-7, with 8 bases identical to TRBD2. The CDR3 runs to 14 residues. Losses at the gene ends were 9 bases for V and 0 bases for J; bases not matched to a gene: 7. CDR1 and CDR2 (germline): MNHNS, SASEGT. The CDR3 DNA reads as TGTGCCAGTAGTATTAGCGGGACCTCCTACGAGCAGTACTTC. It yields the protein CASSISGTSYEQYF.

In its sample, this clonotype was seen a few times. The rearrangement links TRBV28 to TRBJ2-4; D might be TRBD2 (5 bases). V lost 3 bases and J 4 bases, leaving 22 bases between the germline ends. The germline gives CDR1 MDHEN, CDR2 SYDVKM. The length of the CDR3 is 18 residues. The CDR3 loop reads CASSFGSGSGVFKNIQYF. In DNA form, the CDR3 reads TGTGCCAGCAGTTTTGGGTCCGGCAGCGGCGTCTTTAAAAACATTCAGTACTTC.

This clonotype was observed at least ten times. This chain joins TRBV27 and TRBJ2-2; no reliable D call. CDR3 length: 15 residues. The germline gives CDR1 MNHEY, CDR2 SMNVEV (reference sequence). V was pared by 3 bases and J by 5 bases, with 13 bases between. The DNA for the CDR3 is TGTGCCAGCAGTTTGCGGCCCCCCCCTACCGGGGAGCTGTTTTTT. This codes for CASSLRPPPTGELFF.

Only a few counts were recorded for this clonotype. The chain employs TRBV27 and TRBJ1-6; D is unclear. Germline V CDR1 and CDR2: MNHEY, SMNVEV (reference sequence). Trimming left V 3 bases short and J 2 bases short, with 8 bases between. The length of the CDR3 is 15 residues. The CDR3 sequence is CASSFVRTYNSPLHF. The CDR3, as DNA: TGTGCCAGCAGTTTCGTCAGAACCTATAATTCACCCCTCCACTTT.

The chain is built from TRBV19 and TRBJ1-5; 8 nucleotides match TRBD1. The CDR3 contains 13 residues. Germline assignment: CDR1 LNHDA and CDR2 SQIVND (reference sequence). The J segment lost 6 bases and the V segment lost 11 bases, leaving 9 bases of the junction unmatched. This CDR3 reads CASADRGGQPQHF. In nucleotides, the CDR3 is TGTGCCTCAGCAGACAGGGGCGGTCAGCCCCAGCATTTT.

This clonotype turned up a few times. CDR3 bases: TGTGCCAGCGCCGGAATCAGACCCGGTGGGCTAGCGGAGCAGTTCTTC. Residues: CASAGIRPGGLAEQFF. This chain uses TRBV19 with TRBJ2-1; TRBD2 might be the D (6 bases). The CDR3 is made up of 16 amino acids. Trimming shortened V by 9 bases and J by 10 bases, and 28 bases separated the two germline ends. Germline V gives CDR1 LNHDA, CDR2 SQIVND (reference sequence).

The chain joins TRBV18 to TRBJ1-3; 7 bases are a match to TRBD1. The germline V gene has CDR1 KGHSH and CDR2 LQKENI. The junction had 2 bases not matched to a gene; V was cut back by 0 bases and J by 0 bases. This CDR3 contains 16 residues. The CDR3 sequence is CASSPPGTASGNTIYF. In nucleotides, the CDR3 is TGTGCCAGCTCACCACCCGGGACAGCCTCTGGAAACACCATATATTTT.

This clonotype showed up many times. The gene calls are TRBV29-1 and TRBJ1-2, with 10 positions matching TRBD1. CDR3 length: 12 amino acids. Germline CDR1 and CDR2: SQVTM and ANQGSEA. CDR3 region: CRAGDRGDGYTF. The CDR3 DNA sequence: TGCAGAGCCGGGGACAGGGGCGATGGCTACACCTTC. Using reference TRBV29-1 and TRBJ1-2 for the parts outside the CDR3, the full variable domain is SAVISQKPSRDICQRGTSLTIQCQVDSQVTMMFWYRQQPGQSLTLIATANQGSEATYESGFVIDKFPISRPNLTFSTLTVSNMSPEDSSIYLCRAGDRGDGYTFGSGTRLTVV.

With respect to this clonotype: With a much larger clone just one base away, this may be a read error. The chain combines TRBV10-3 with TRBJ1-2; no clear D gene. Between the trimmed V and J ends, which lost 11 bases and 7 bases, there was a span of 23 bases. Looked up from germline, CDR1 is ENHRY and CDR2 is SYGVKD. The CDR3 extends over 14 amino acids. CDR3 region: CAGSVGRGVGGYTF. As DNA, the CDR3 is TGTGCCGGCAGTGTCGGACGTGGGGTGGGTGGCTACACCTTC.